Below, 26 T cell receptor beta chains from the same sample are listed, as sequenced in a study of response to subunit inactivated influenza vaccine. TCRdb recomputed calls from the RT-PCR reads with MiXCR, one row per CDR3 protein. Counted here are around 490,000 distinct CDR3 sequences, roughly 8.2% occurring once; the ten biggest clones make up over 10%. Sequencing used PBMCs from blood, obtained approximately 25 months after vaccination. The receptors were sampled from a man between 50 and 70 years old who received an inactivated influenza vaccine.

There are many counts of this clonotype. V gene TRBV29-1 combines with J gene TRBJ1-1, with D possibly TRBD1 on 5 matching bases. The V end lost 5 bases, the J end lost 3 bases, and 7 bases lay between the germline ends. The CDR3 is 11 residues long. The germline V gene encodes CDR1 SQVTM and CDR2 ANQGSEA. CDR3 loop: CSVRGYTEAFF. The CDR3 DNA reads as TGCAGCGTTCGGGGCTACACTGAAGCTTTCTTT.

The chain uses TRBV5-5 and TRBJ2-1; no reliable D call. Per germline, CDR1 SGHKS and CDR2 YYEKEE (reference sequence). Trimming removed 3 bases at V and 0 bases at J, with 13 bases between. The CDR3 runs to 16 residues. In nucleotides, the CDR3 is TGTGCCAGCAGCTCCGGACCTGGGATCTCCTACAATGAGCAGTTCTTC. Encoded protein: CASSSGPGISYNEQFF.

This clonotype has a handful of counts. CDR3 in DNA: TGTGCCAGCAGCCAAGTAGGTAGTGAGCAGTTCTTC. This sequence encodes CASSQVGSEQFF. This rearrangement joins TRBV4-2 to TRBJ2-1; D is ambiguous. Trimming took off 1 base at V and 9 bases at J, with 7 bases between the two ends. The CDR3 totals 12 residues. Germline CDR1 reads LGHNA; CDR2 reads YNFKEQ.

This clonotype showed up many times. J is TRBJ2-3 and V is TRBV12-3 or TRBV12-4; D ambiguous. The V end lost 5 bases, the J end lost 2 bases, and 11 bases lay between the germline ends. The CDR3 totals 14 residues. This CDR3 is CASSRFSDTDTQYF. The CDR3 DNA sequence: TGTGCCAGCAGTCGGTTCAGTGACACAGATACGCAGTATTTT.

As regards this clonotype: A much larger clone sits a single nucleotide away, making a read error possible. The genes are TRBV6-6 and TRBJ2-4; the D is unclear. Trimming cost V 8 bases and J 8 bases, with 10 bases left between them. Germline CDR1 is MNHNY and CDR2 is SVGAGI (reference sequence). The CDR3 has 11 amino acids. Here the CDR3 reads CASAQVDIQYF. In nucleotides, the CDR3 is TGTGCCAGCGCGCAGGTTGACATTCAGTACTTC.

In this sample, this clonotype turned up a few times. V gene TRBV5-1 combines with J gene TRBJ2-1; D may be TRBD1 (5 bases). The CDR3 contains 14 residues. CDR1 is SGHRS and CDR2 is YFSETQ in the germline V gene. The V gene lost 0 bases and the J gene lost 10 bases, with 14 bases spanning the gap. The CDR3 here is CASSLEVRGQEQFF. The CDR3 region has the DNA TGCGCCAGCAGCTTGGAGGTTAGGGGTCAGGAGCAGTTCTTC. The entire variable domain, with the rest obtained from reference TRBV5-1 and TRBJ2-1, is as follows: KAGVTQTPRYLIKTRGQQVTLSCSPISGHRSVSWYQQTPGQGLQFLFEYFSETQRNKGNFPGRFSGRQFSNSRSEMNVSTLELGDSALYLCASSLEVRGQEQFFGPGTRLTVL.

The chain carries TRBV12-3 or TRBV12-4 and TRBJ2-1, with 7 nucleotides matching TRBD2. Unmatched junction bases numbered 2, after V lost 6 bases and J lost 0 bases. The CDR3 is 14 residues long. This CDR3 reads CASRGTNSYNEQFF. The CDR3 bases are TGTGCCAGCAGGGGGACTAACTCCTACAATGAGCAGTTCTTC.

This clonotype came up many times. The rearrangement uses TRBV28 and TRBJ1-5; D unresolved. The ends were cut back, 4 bases at V and 5 bases at J, with 9 bases in the middle. The CDR3 runs to 13 residues. Germline CDR1 reads MDHEN; CDR2 reads SYDVKM. The CDR3 DNA follows: TGTGCCAGCAGTTGGAGGTCCTATCAGCCCCAGCATTTT. Encoded protein: CASSWRSYQPQHF.

This clonotype was seen many times. This chain links TRBV6-5 with TRBJ1-6; D call uncertain. Germline CDR1 reads MNHEY; CDR2 reads SVGAGI. V lost 2 bases to trimming and J lost 0 bases, with 11 bases between them. There are 17 residues in the CDR3. The CDR3 region is CASSYDWGSSYNSPLHF. CDR3 in DNA: TGTGCCAGCAGTTACGACTGGGGAAGCTCCTATAATTCACCCCTCCACTTT.

This clonotype was counted ten times or more. The genes are TRBV19 and TRBJ1-5; D gene ambiguous. The V gene's germline CDR1 is LNHDA and CDR2 SQIVND (reference sequence). This CDR3 comprises 17 residues. V was trimmed by 5 bases and J by 5 bases, leaving 22 bases between them. DNA for the CDR3: TGTGCCAGTAGTCCCCATTTGGGAGGTCTCTTAGATCAGCCCCAGCATTTT. This encodes CASSPHLGGLLDQPQHF.

This clonotype showed up many times. The genes are TRBV12-3 or TRBV12-4 and TRBJ1-4; 8 bases are a match to TRBD1. V shed 5 bases, J shed 7 bases, and the junction held 3 bases outside the gene matches. CDR3 length: 13 amino acids. The CDR3 bases are TGTGCCAGCAGTGCCGGGACAGGTGAAAAACTGTTTTTT. It is translated as CASSAGTGEKLFF.

J is TRBJ2-1 and V is TRBV4-3; 11 bases are a match to TRBD2. Germline CDR1 and CDR2: LGHNA and YSLEER. This CDR3 has 17 residues. J was trimmed by 8 bases and V by 4 bases; bases with no gene match: 13. CDR3 sequence (DNA): TGCGCCAGCAGCCTTAATCGGATAGCGGGAGGGCTCGATGAGCAGTTCTTC. Translated: CASSLNRIAGGLDEQFF.

This chain connects TRBV11-2 to TRBJ2-7; TRBD1 might be the D (5 bases). The V gene lost 3 bases and the J gene lost 0 bases, with 18 bases spanning the gap. The CDR3 totals 17 residues. Germline CDR1 reads SGHAT; CDR2 reads FQNNGV. The CDR3 DNA reads TGTGCCAGCAGCTTGTCAACTCCGGACACGTTCTCCTACGAGCAGTACTTC. It yields the protein CASSLSTPDTFSYEQYF.

This clonotype was detected many times. This chain joins TRBV6-1 and TRBJ1-2; no clear D. V gave up 9 bases and J gave up 1 base, with 15 bases separating them. Germline lookup yields CDR1 MNHNS and CDR2 SASEGT. The CDR3 has 14 amino acids. Written as DNA, the CDR3 is TGTGCCAGTGCGCCGGGATCTCATAACTATGGCTACACCTTC. Translated, it gives CASAPGSHNYGYTF.

CDR3 protein: CASRPGTSVYEQYF. For the CDR3, the DNA is TGTGCCAGCAGGCCTGGGACTAGCGTCTACGAGCAGTACTTC. This chain connects TRBV6-1 to TRBJ2-7; 10 nucleotides match TRBD2. CDR3 size: 14 residues. After removal of 6 bases from V and 3 bases from J, the junction contained 5 bases not matched to a gene. Germline lookup yields CDR1 MNHNS and CDR2 SASEGT.

This clonotype appeared a few times. The chain employs TRBV6-6 and TRBJ2-7; possible D gene TRBD2, 6 bases. The CDR3 covers 13 residues. In germline, CDR1 is MNHNY, CDR2 SVGAGI (reference sequence). V was pared by 2 bases and J by 6 bases, with 11 bases between. The CDR3 coding sequence is TGTGCCAGCAGTTACGCAGGAGGGGCCGAGCAGTACTTC. This encodes CASSYAGGAEQYF.

This clonotype was recorded at least ten times. This chain joins TRBV20-1 and TRBJ2-4; D gene uncertain. Per the germline V gene, CDR1 is DFQATT and CDR2 is SNEGSKA (reference sequence). Trimming stripped 0 bases from V and 10 bases from J, with 4 bases between. The CDR3 is 10 amino acids. CDR3 bases: TGCAGTGCTAGAGAGGGGATTCAGTACTTC. Its protein is CSAREGIQYF.

The J gene is TRBJ2-1, the V gene TRBV12-3 or TRBV12-4; the D gene could be TRBD1 or TRBD2 (5 bases each). Between the trimmed V and J ends, which lost 0 bases and 9 bases, there was a span of 9 bases. The length of the CDR3 is 13 residues. The CDR3 DNA is TGTGCCAGCAGTTTAGCACGGGACCTTGAGCAGTTCTTC. Protein sequence: CASSLARDLEQFF.

The J gene is TRBJ2-2, the V gene TRBV29-1; 7 positions match TRBD2. Germline lookup yields CDR1 SQVTM and CDR2 ANQGSEA. This CDR3 region has 14 residues. CDR3 DNA sequence: TGCGGTTACTCTAGCGGTTCTTCAGCCGGGGAGCTGTTTTTT. It yields the protein CGYSSGSSAGELFF.

This clonotype has ten or more counts. V is TRBV25-1 and J is TRBJ2-7; D is ambiguous. V dropped 5 bases and J dropped 4 bases, with 9 bases sitting between them. This CDR3 is 12 amino acids long. Germline CDR1 is MGHDK and CDR2 is SYGVNS. The CDR3 loop reads CASSPVGYEQYF. DNA of the CDR3: TGTGCCAGCAGTCCGGTTGGGTACGAGCAGTACTTC.

This clonotype came up a few times. The rearrangement links TRBV11-2 to TRBJ2-3, with D perhaps assigned TRBD1 or TRBD2 (5 bases each). The ends were cut back, 1 base at V and 8 bases at J, with 16 bases in the middle. CDR1 is SGHAT and CDR2 is FQNNGV in the germline V gene. The CDR3 is 15 amino acids. CDR3 coding DNA: TGTGCCAGCAGCTTAGCTAACTACGTTGGGGGTACGCAGTATTTT. Protein: CASSLANYVGGTQYF.

This clonotype was seen only a few times. V is TRBV28 and J is TRBJ2-7; 10 bases fit TRBD2. V lost 7 bases and J lost 5; bases outside the gene matches: 14. The CDR3 has 16 residues. Germline V CDR1 and CDR2: MDHEN, SYDVKM. In DNA, the CDR3 is TGTGCCAGCACCGACTCCTCTAGCGGGAGACGGCACGAGCAGTACTTC. It encodes CASTDSSSGRRHEQYF.

The V and J genes are TRBV20-1 and TRBJ2-3; 8 nucleotides match TRBD2. CDR1 DFQATT and CDR2 SNEGSKA come from the germline V gene (reference sequence). The CDR3 totals 16 residues. The J segment lost 2 bases and the V segment lost 3 bases, leaving 10 bases of the junction unmatched. CDR3: CSAREILADYTDTQYF. The CDR3 coding sequence is TGCAGTGCTAGGGAAATACTAGCGGATTACACAGATACGCAGTATTTT.

This clonotype was found many times. This chain connects TRBV20-1 to TRBJ2-1, with TRBD2 identical over 10 bases. V shed 4 bases, J shed 4 bases, and the junction held 4 bases outside the gene matches. Germline assignment: CDR1 DFQATT and CDR2 SNEGSKA (reference sequence). This CDR3 spans 14 amino acids. The chain's CDR3 is CSATGTSAYNEQFF. Written as DNA, the CDR3 is TGCAGTGCTACCGGGACTAGCGCTTACAATGAGCAGTTCTTC.

The rearrangement uses TRBV6-5 and TRBJ2-7; 8 bases line up with TRBD1. Germline lookup yields CDR1 MNHEY and CDR2 SVGAGI. The CDR3 extends over 15 amino acids. V lost 2 bases and J lost 4; bases outside the gene matches: 7. Here the CDR3 reads CASSYTNRGEYEQYF. In DNA, the CDR3 is TGTGCCAGCAGTTACACAAACAGGGGGGAGTACGAGCAGTACTTC.

This clonotype was counted a few times. This rearrangement joins TRBV7-6 to TRBJ2-7; 10 bases line up with TRBD2. The germline CDR1 and CDR2 sequences are SGHVS and FNYEAQ. The ends lost 3 bases at V and 1 base at J; junction bases unmatched: 3. CDR3 size: 15 residues. CDR3 loop: CASSFSGGLSYEQYF. The CDR3 region has the DNA TGTGCCAGCAGCTTTAGCGGGGGGCTTTCCTACGAGCAGTACTTC. Based on the CDR3 plus reference TRBV7-6 and TRBJ2-7, the full variable domain is GAGVSQSPRYKVTKRGQDVALRCDPISGHVSLYWYRQALGQGPEFLTYFNYEAQQDKSGLPNDRFSAERPEGSISTLTIQRTEQRDSAMYRCASSFSGGLSYEQYFGPGTRLTVT.